The T cell receptor beta chain under discussion was sequenced for a study of T and B cells in COVID-19 patients. Study context: Peripheral blood came from COVID-19 patients with active infection or after recovery.

CDR1 and CDR2 (germline): LNHDA, SQIVND (reference sequence). The CDR3 is 14 residues long. V lost 4 bases, J lost 1 base, and 10 bases lay in between. Each TRB amplification used roughly 230-550 ng of genomic DNA from blood. Multiplex PCR with BIOMED2 TRB-A/B primer pools amplified TRB rearrangements. TCRdb processed the multiplex PCR reads anew with MiXCR; each CDR3 protein has one entry. The sample contains under 6,000 distinct CDR3 sequences, 25% to 30% of which appear only once. Turning to this clonotype: Its antigen is as yet unknown.

Notes on the study in general: Highly clonal in active COVID-19, TRB repertoires exceeded healthy-donor diversity and richness at recovery.

Sequenced material: blood. The J gene is TRBJ1-1, the V gene TRBV19; D gene ambiguous. The receptor was isolated from a human donor with active COVID-19. The CDR3 sequence: CASSTRVRNTEAFF. DNA of the CDR3: TGTGCCAGTAGTACAAGGGTTCGGAACACTGAAGCTTTCTTT.